These 23 T cell receptor beta chains came from one sample sequenced in a study of cytomegalovirus exposure and HLA in healthy donors. 60 Vbeta and 13 Jbeta primers were used in PCR. Produced via immunoSEQ multiplex PCR; TCRdb's table is partial and in-frame only. The sample has about 280,000 clones; roughly 90% are singletons. The sample comprised PBMCs. The receptors stem from a woman aged 18-35 years in good health and CMV-seronegative.

The V gene is TRBV15, the J gene TRBJ1-2; 7 bases are shared with TRBD1. Germline loops: CDR1 LNHNV, CDR2 YYDKDF (reference sequence). J lost 5 bases, V lost 3 bases, and 6 bases had no gene match. This CDR3 region has 14 residues. The CDR3 region has the DNA TGTGCCACCAGCAGTGGGGGGACAGCTTATGGCTACACCTTC. This sequence encodes CATSSGGTAYGYTF.

This chain uses TRBV7-6 with TRBJ1-4; 10 nucleotides align to TRBD1. The CDR3 totals 17 residues. Germline V lookup: CDR1 SGHVS, CDR2 FNYEAQ. J was trimmed by 1 base and V by 3 bases; bases with no gene match: 5. Here the CDR3 DNA reads TGTGCCAGCAGCTTGACAGGGGGCCCCCAAACTAATGAAAAACTGTTTTTT. It is translated as CASSLTGGPQTNEKLFF.

V gene TRBV6-6 combines with J gene TRBJ1-2, with 9 bases that match TRBD1. CDR3 size: 14 residues. CDR1 and CDR2 from the germline V gene are MNHNY and SVGAGI (reference sequence). The J segment lost 5 bases and the V segment lost 6 bases, leaving 7 bases of the junction unmatched. Written as DNA, the CDR3 is TGTGCCAGCAGGGAGACAGGGGGGTCGTATGGCTACACCTTC. It codes for CASRETGGSYGYTF.

V is TRBV7-7 and J is TRBJ2-5; 8 nucleotides align to TRBD2. Trimming cost V 5 bases and J 2 bases; bases outside gene matches: 7. This CDR3 spans 15 amino acids. Looked up from germline, CDR1 is SSHAT and CDR2 is FNYEAQ (reference sequence). CDR3 residues: CASSPSPGGQETQYF. CDR3 sequence (DNA): TGTGCCAGCAGCCCCTCGCCGGGGGGGCAAGAGACCCAGTACTTC.

The V gene is TRBV27, the J gene TRBJ2-1, with TRBD1 matching over 8 bases. This CDR3 is built from 16 residues. CDR1 and CDR2 (germline): MNHEY, SMNVEV (reference sequence). V lost 3 bases, J lost 2 bases, and 6 bases stayed unmatched. The CDR3 coding sequence is TGTGCCAGCAGTTTTACCTGGACAGGGCCCTACAATGAGCAGTTCTTC. Its protein is CASSFTWTGPYNEQFF.

The J gene is TRBJ2-2, the V gene TRBV6-6, with no clear D. CDR1 is MNHNY and CDR2 is SVGAGI in the germline V gene (reference sequence). The CDR3 length is 15 residues. Trimming removed 0 bases at V and 6 bases at J, with 11 bases between. The CDR3 region has the DNA TGTGCCAGCAGTTACTCGACTGGATGGGCCGGGGAGCTGTTTTTT. This translates into CASSYSTGWAGELFF.

About this clone: The germline gene is not matched at one end of the junction; a read error may be the cause. This rearrangement joins TRBV7-7 to TRBJ1-4; perhaps TRBD1 as D (5 bases). CDR1 SSHAT and CDR2 FNYEAQ come from the germline V gene (reference sequence). This CDR3 contains 15 residues. CDR3 bases: TGTGCTAGCAGTCCAGGGCTCCGGGAGAATGAAAAACTGTTTTTT. Residues: CASSPGLRENEKLFF.

Points on this clone: One end of the junction does not line up with germline, which may come from a read error. J is TRBJ2-7 and V is TRBV7-9; D may be TRBD2 (6 bases). Germline CDR1 is SEHNR and CDR2 is FQNEAQ (reference sequence). CDR3 size: 12 residues. The CDR3 loop is CSSSLGLPEQYF. Here the CDR3 DNA reads TGTTCCAGCAGCTTGGGACTGCCCGAGCAGTACTTC.

This rearrangement joins TRBV2 to TRBJ2-3, with 14 bases aligning to TRBD2. CDR1 is SNHLY, CDR2 FYNNEI, per germline. This CDR3 is 14 amino acids long. V lost 6 bases to trimming and J lost 6 bases; unmatched junction nucleotides: 2. CDR3 residues: CASRRTSGGDTQYF. The CDR3 region has the DNA TGTGCCAGCAGGCGGACTAGCGGGGGGGATACGCAGTATTTT.

The CDR3 sequence is CATSPQGHGATNEKLFF. For the CDR3, the DNA is TGTGCCACAAGCCCCCAGGGGCACGGGGCGACTAATGAAAAACTGTTTTTT. This chain connects TRBV19 to TRBJ1-4, with D tentatively TRBD1 (6 bases). The V and J ends lost 10 bases and 2 bases respectively, with 23 bases between them. CDR3 length equals 17 residues. Germline CDR1 is LNHDA and CDR2 is SQIVND (reference sequence).

The chain couples TRBV7-8 to TRBJ2-5; TRBD1 might be the D (5 bases). The CDR3 loop spans 13 amino acids. The germline V gene encodes CDR1 SGHVS and CDR2 FQNEAQ. The ends were cut back, 0 bases at V and 5 bases at J, with 7 bases in the middle. The CDR3 here is CASSLAGRETQYF. Here the CDR3 DNA reads TGTGCCAGCAGCTTAGCGGGGCGGGAGACCCAGTACTTC.

The chain employs TRBV4-1 and TRBJ2-2; TRBD2 agrees at 10 bases. The CDR3 has 18 residues. J was trimmed by 3 bases and V by 4 bases; bases with no gene match: 11. The germline V gene has CDR1 MGHRA and CDR2 YSYEKL. CDR3 DNA: TGCGCCAGCAGCCCTCCGTACGGTAGCGGGGGGTACACCGGGGAGCTGTTTTTT. Protein sequence: CASSPPYGSGGYTGELFF.

The chain carries TRBV13 and TRBJ2-7; D not resolved. CDR1 and CDR2 (germline): PRHDT, FYEKMQ (reference sequence). The length of the CDR3 is 11 residues. V gave up 4 bases and J gave up 3 bases, with 4 bases separating them. The CDR3 spells CASSYNYEQYF. The CDR3 DNA reads TGTGCCAGCAGCTATAACTACGAGCAGTACTTC.

V usage is TRBV2 and J usage is TRBJ1-4, with 7 bases that match TRBD1. CDR1 is SNHLY and CDR2 is FYNNEI in the germline V gene. The CDR3 is 14 amino acids. V shed 6 bases and J 4 bases; nucleotides not matched to a gene: 5. CDR3 coding DNA: TGTGCCAGCAGGACGACAGGGAGTAATGAAAAACTGTTTTTT. This codes for CASRTTGSNEKLFF.

V and J are TRBV14 and TRBJ2-1, with 7 bases lining up with TRBD2. This CDR3 comprises 15 residues. The germline V gene has CDR1 SGHDN and CDR2 FVKESK. Trimming at V came to 0 bases and at J to 7 bases, leaving 6 bases not matched to a gene. The CDR3 DNA reads TGTGCCAGCAGCCAAGATTTTTTCGGGGGGAATGAGCAGTTCTTC. Its protein product is CASSQDFFGGNEQFF.

This chain links TRBV30 with TRBJ1-6; 8 positions agree with TRBD1. V was clipped by 6 bases and J by 8 bases; unmatched bases: 6. The CDR3 sequence is 13 residues long. Looked up from germline, CDR1 is GTSNPN and CDR2 is SVGIG (reference sequence). In nucleotides, the CDR3 is TGTGCCTGCAAACAGGGGGGCGATTCACCCCTCCACTTT. Translation: CACKQGGDSPLHF.

The chain recombines TRBV7-3 with TRBJ2-6; no firm D call. Germline lookup yields CDR1 SGHTA and CDR2 FQGTGA. The CDR3 is made up of 14 amino acids. V lost 5 bases to trimming and J lost 2 bases, with 7 bases between them. The CDR3 bases are TGTGCCAGCAGCCCTAACCCTGGGGCCAACGTCCTGACTTTC. The encoded protein is CASSPNPGANVLTF.

V and J are TRBV30 and TRBJ1-1; D possibly corresponds to TRBD1 (5 bases). Trimming removed 0 bases from V and 1 base from J, with 9 bases in between. This CDR3 is 14 amino acids long. Germline loops: CDR1 GTSNPN, CDR2 SVGIG (reference sequence). The CDR3 reads CAWSVLQGNTEAFF. The CDR3 DNA is TGTGCCTGGAGTGTACTCCAGGGGAACACTGAAGCTTTCTTT.

This chain uses TRBV4-2 with TRBJ1-5, with D hard to call. This CDR3 spans 16 amino acids. Between the trimmed V and J ends, which lost 0 bases and 3 bases, there was a span of 12 bases. Germline V gene lookup returns CDR1 LGHNA and CDR2 YNFKEQ. CDR3 amino acids: CASSQDLGGNNQPQHF. Here the CDR3 DNA reads TGTGCCAGCAGCCAAGATCTAGGAGGGAACAATCAGCCCCAGCATTTT.

This chain joins TRBV19 and TRBJ1-1, with D hard to call. Trimming removed 6 bases from V and 8 bases from J, with 13 bases in between. The germline V gene has CDR1 LNHDA and CDR2 SQIVND (reference sequence). This CDR3 is 12 amino acids long. CDR3 amino acids: CASSPDWREAFF. The CDR3 bases are TGTGCCAGTAGCCCGGACTGGAGGGAAGCTTTCTTT.

CDR3 sequence: CASSATGSTEAFF. CDR3 nucleotides: TGTGCCAGCAGCGCCACAGGGTCCACTGAAGCTTTCTTT. This rearrangement joins TRBV7-6 to TRBJ1-1; possible D gene TRBD1, 6 bases. V was clipped by 5 bases and J by 4 bases, with 11 bases between them. Germline V gene data show CDR1 as SGHVS and CDR2 as FNYEAQ. The CDR3 length is 13 residues.

The chain joins TRBV5-1 to TRBJ2-7; D possibly corresponds to TRBD1 (6 bases). Trimming cost V 3 bases and J 3 bases, with 16 bases left between them. The CDR3 runs to 15 residues. Germline values: CDR1 SGHRS, CDR2 YFSETQ. The CDR3 sequence is CASSWYREGLYEQYF. DNA for the CDR3: TGCGCCAGCAGCTGGTACAGGGAAGGCCTCTACGAGCAGTACTTC. The variable domain in full, completed from reference TRBV5-1 and TRBJ2-7, reads KAGVTQTPRYLIKTRGQQVTLSCSPISGHRSVSWYQQTPGQGLQFLFEYFSETQRNKGNFPGRFSGRQFSNSRSEMNVSTLELGDSALYLCASSWYREGLYEQYFGPGTRLTVT.

CDR3 sequence: CASSYSSSYTDTQYF. The CDR3 DNA reads TGTGCCAGCAGTTACTCGAGCTCTTACACAGATACGCAGTATTTT. This chain connects TRBV6-5 to TRBJ2-3; D is uncertain. This CDR3 comprises 15 residues. Germline V gene sequence: CDR1 MNHEY, CDR2 SVGAGI. V was shortened by 0 bases and J by 2 bases, with 9 bases between the two germline ends.